This T cell receptor (beta chain) was identified in a study of long-term antiretroviral therapy in people with HIV. This clone has only a few counts. The antigen is not known. Each sample contained 1-10 million cryopreserved PBMC, thawed before DNA extraction. Study-wide results and caveats: Information on adherence to ART, viral resistance or therapy changes was unavailable. It was observed that HIV repertoires exhibited narrower CDR3 length ranges than controls. The blood, collected between about 2003 and 2017, was possibly taken under older ART regimens.

The assay, immunoSEQ v3.0, was run at survey level. TCRdb's copy holds only in-frame clones and misses some; the assay was immunoSEQ multiplex PCR. The table includes tens of thousands of clones, approximately 85% detected once. The sample was unsorted PBMCs, taken 1.5 years after starting antiretroviral therapy. The origin of this receptor is a man younger than 45 with HIV.

CDR3 sequence reads: CASSSGTSGRNEQYF. The DNA of the CDR3 is TGTGCCAGCAGCTCCGGGACTAGCGGGAGGAACGAGCAGTACTTC. V usage is TRBV5-4 and J usage is TRBJ2-7, with 15 bases lining up with TRBD2. Germline V gene sequence: CDR1 SGHNT, CDR2 YYREEE (reference sequence). The V segment lost 3 bases and the J segment 5 bases; nucleotides outside the gene matches: 3. The CDR3 extends over 15 amino acids.